The 21 T cell receptor beta chains presented below share a single source sample, sequenced in a study of metastatic and nonmetastatic thyroid tumors. Treatment of any kind had been given to no patient before thyroid surgery. TCRdb reprocessed the PCR reads using MiXCR. Here the sample spans 30,000 to 40,000 clones, more than 15% being singletons. The source material was blood. These receptors all stem from a female donor with papillary thyroid cancer or a benign thyroid nodule (not recorded which). Some clones in this sample may be carry-over from other donors' samples.

In this sample, this clone turned up a few times. The junction departs from germline at one end; a sequencing error may be responsible. The same CDR3 arises from other DNA sequences in this sample as well. J is TRBJ2-7 and V is TRBV12-5, with 10 bases fitting TRBD2. Germline-derived CDR1 and CDR2 are LGHNT and FRNRAP. There are 15 residues in the CDR3. The CDR3 bases are TGTGCCAGTGGTTTGCCTAGCGGGAGCTCCTACGAGCAGTACTTC. It specifies CASGLPSGSSYEQYF.

Ten or more counts support this clone. This sequence may be a read error, since a much larger clone differs from it by one base. The chain couples TRBV5-1 to TRBJ1-1; no firm D call. The CDR3 covers 11 residues. With 0 bases removed from V and 10 bases from J, the gap between germline ends came to 7 bases. Germline CDR1 reads SGHRS; CDR2 reads YFSETQ. This CDR3 is CASSLDSGAFF. The CDR3, as DNA: TGCGCCAGCAGCTTGGACAGTGGAGCTTTCTTT.

Regarding this clone: A much bigger clone sits one base away, suggesting this may be a read error. The sample holds other DNA sequences that translate to the same CDR3. This sequence joins TRBV28 and TRBJ2-3; possible D gene TRBD2, 6 bases. This CDR3 has 19 residues. The V end was cut by 6 bases, the J end by 5 bases, with 30 bases between. The germline gives CDR1 MDHEN, CDR2 SYDVKM. The CDR3 spells CASSRRTGTGVRRRDTQYF. The DNA of the CDR3 is TGTGCCAGCAGCCGACGCACCGGGACGGGGGTTCGTCGGCGAGATACGCAGTATTTT.

On this clone itself: Its ends do not fully match the called genes, so a read error is possible. The chain links TRBV2 to TRBJ1-5; D ambiguous. This CDR3 has 17 residues. Germline values: CDR1 SNHLY, CDR2 FYNNEI. The CDR3 sequence is CSSSEIRFFTINQPQHF. The DNA for the CDR3 is TGCTCCAGCAGTGAAATCAGGTTTTTCACTATCAATCAGCCCCAGCATTTT.

This clone appeared many times. The chain links TRBV15 to TRBJ1-3; tentatively, D is TRBD1 (6 bases). CDR1 is LNHNV, CDR2 YYDKDF, per germline (reference sequence). The CDR3 extends over 14 amino acids. Trimming stripped 7 bases from V and 4 bases from J, with 14 bases between. The CDR3 nucleotides are TGTGCCACCAATACAGGGTTTTCAGGAAACACCATATATTTT. Its protein product is CATNTGFSGNTIYF.

On this clone: The junction does not match germline at one end; this may be a read error. The CDR3 region has the DNA TGTTCCAGCAGCCCGAGGGGGACCAAACTCAATGAGCAGTTCTTC. This sequence encodes CSSSPRGTKLNEQFF. V is TRBV4-2 and J is TRBJ2-1, with D perhaps matching TRBD1 (6 bases). Germline V gene data show CDR1 as LGHNA and CDR2 as YNFKEQ. This CDR3 is 15 amino acids long.

As for this clone: One end of the junction varies from germline; a read error may be responsible. This chain links TRBV12-3 or TRBV12-4 with TRBJ2-7, with TRBD2 matching over 8 bases. The CDR3 consists of 12 residues. The CDR3, as DNA: TGTGCCAGCAGTTTTCCGGGGGGGCAGCCGGTCTTC. This codes for CASSFPGGQPVF.

This clone was recorded many times. The V gene is TRBV20-1, the J gene TRBJ1-4; TRBD1 matches 7 bases. V dropped 2 bases and J dropped 8; count of bases not matched to a gene: 5. Germline assignment: CDR1 DFQATT and CDR2 SNEGSKA (reference sequence). This CDR3 has 13 amino acids. The CDR3: CSARPDREEKLFF. In DNA form, the CDR3 reads TGCAGTGCTAGACCCGACAGGGAGGAAAAACTGTTTTTT.

A note on this clone: The junction shows a germline mismatch at one end, possibly a read error. V usage is TRBV6-2 or TRBV6-3 and J usage is TRBJ1-2; 10 positions match TRBD1. The germline V gene has CDR1 MNHEY and CDR2 SVGEGT. The CDR3 loop spans 14 amino acids. CDR3 coding DNA: TGTGCCATCAGTTACTCTGGACAGGGGGGCGGCTACACCTTC. Translated, it gives CAISYSGQGGGYTF.

In its sample, this clone was seen a few times. The chain uses TRBV6-1 and TRBJ2-7; the D gene is possibly TRBD2 (5 bases). With 6 bases removed from V and 5 bases from J, the gap between germline ends came to 11 bases. Germline V lookup: CDR1 MNHNS, CDR2 SASEGT. The CDR3 sequence is 12 residues long. The CDR3 reads CASSEGSHEQYF. The CDR3 bases are TGTGCCAGCAGCGAGGGCAGTCACGAGCAGTACTTC.

This clone has at least ten counts. The V call is TRBV28, the J call TRBJ2-5; 14 bases fit TRBD2. There are 15 residues in the CDR3. Per germline, CDR1 MDHEN and CDR2 SYDVKM. Losses at the gene ends were 6 bases for V and 9 bases for J; bases not matched to a gene: 9. The CDR3 region has the DNA TGTGCCAGCAGGCAGACTAGCGGGAGGGCGGCCCCCCAGTACTTC. Protein: CASRQTSGRAAPQYF.

This clone occurred a few times. The rearrangement links TRBV10-2 to TRBJ2-7; D may be TRBD1 (6 bases). The CDR3 spans 15 residues. V lost 3 bases, J lost 0 bases, and 12 bases lay in between. Germline V gene data show CDR1 as WSHSY and CDR2 as SAAADI. The CDR3 DNA follows: TGCGCCAGCAGTGACCGGGACAATAACTCCTACGAGCAGTACTTC. Amino acid sequence: CASSDRDNNSYEQYF.

The table lists this clone with many counts. This sequence joins TRBV20-1 and TRBJ1-1; D gene unclear. Trimming cost V 2 bases and J 0 bases, with 10 bases left between them. The CDR3 is made up of 14 amino acids. Germline lookup yields CDR1 DFQATT and CDR2 SNEGSKA (reference sequence). The chain's CDR3 is CSARPGLLNTEAFF. The CDR3 DNA reads as TGCAGTGCTAGACCAGGACTTTTGAACACTGAAGCTTTCTTT.

This clone was picked up many times. The rearrangement links TRBV7-3 to TRBJ2-5; perhaps TRBD2 as D (6 bases). V was clipped by 3 bases and J by 0 bases, with 11 bases between them. Germline CDR1 SGHTA, CDR2 FQGTGA. This CDR3 comprises 15 residues. CDR3 nucleotides: TGTGCCAGCAGCTTCGGTAGCGGCAACCAAGAGACCCAGTACTTC. This encodes CASSFGSGNQETQYF.

This clone was picked up many times. The V and J genes are TRBV28 and TRBJ2-7; D gene unclear. Germline V gene sequence: CDR1 MDHEN, CDR2 SYDVKM. The CDR3 sequence is 13 residues long. Trimming removed 6 bases from V and 3 bases from J, with 12 bases in between. The CDR3 reads CASRALRDYEQYF. The CDR3 DNA reads as TGTGCCAGCAGGGCTCTGAGAGACTACGAGCAGTACTTC.

This clone was picked up many times. This chain connects TRBV18 to TRBJ2-2, with TRBD1 identical over 9 bases. V was clipped by 4 bases and J by 4 bases; unmatched bases: 7. The CDR3 extends over 16 amino acids. In germline, CDR1 is KGHSH, CDR2 LQKENI. The CDR3 bases are TGTGCCAGCTCACAACAGGGGGCGCGTGGCACCGGGGAGCTGTTTTTT. It encodes CASSQQGARGTGELFF.

This clone was recorded at least ten times. Other nucleotide sequences from this sample produce the same CDR3. This chain joins TRBV15 and TRBJ1-1, with D hard to call. CDR1 and CDR2 from the germline V gene are LNHNV and YYDKDF (reference sequence). The ends were cut back, 0 bases at V and 1 base at J, with 9 bases in the middle. The CDR3 is 15 residues long. Here the CDR3 DNA reads TGTGCCACCAGCAGAGATGTGGTGGGGAACACTGAAGCTTTCTTT. This translates into CATSRDVVGNTEAFF.

This clone was seen many times. The CDR3 DNA sequence: TGTGCCAGCAATTTCATGGACCGTTGGTGGACTGAAGCTTTCTTT. Translating it yields CASNFMDRWWTEAFF. The rearrangement joins TRBV12-3 or TRBV12-4 to TRBJ1-1; no clear D gene. The CDR3 sequence is 15 residues long. Between the trimmed V and J ends, which lost 7 bases and 5 bases, there was a span of 20 bases.

With regard to this clone: One junction end disagrees with the germline gene, perhaps due to a read error. This chain links TRBV20-1 with TRBJ2-7, with TRBD2 matching 7 bases. Germline values: CDR1 DFQATT, CDR2 SNEGSKA (reference sequence). The length of the CDR3 is 14 residues. CDR3 loop: CSDRGPGRGGEQYF. In nucleotides, the CDR3 is TGCAGTGATAGAGGCCCAGGGAGGGGTGGCGAGCAGTACTTC.

This clone was counted many times. The chain carries TRBV3-1 and TRBJ2-1; possibly TRBD2 for D (6 bases). The CDR3 contains 19 residues. V shed 4 bases and J shed 0 bases, with 22 bases lying between them. Germline V gene sequence: CDR1 LGHDT, CDR2 YNNKEL (reference sequence). The chain's CDR3 is CASSLKGLATNFSYNEQFF. DNA of the CDR3: TGTGCCAGCAGCCTAAAAGGGCTAGCGACCAATTTCTCCTACAATGAGCAGTTCTTC.

This clone was observed at least ten times. The CDR3 nucleotides are TGTGCCAGTAGTGTACGGACTAGCGGGAGTGGCGAGCAGTACTTC. Translated: CASSVRTSGSGEQYF. J is TRBJ2-7 and V is TRBV19; 13 bases align to TRBD2. Germline V lookup: CDR1 LNHDA, CDR2 SQIVND (reference sequence). The CDR3 sequence is 15 residues long. J lost 6 bases, V lost 5 bases, and 7 bases had no gene match.